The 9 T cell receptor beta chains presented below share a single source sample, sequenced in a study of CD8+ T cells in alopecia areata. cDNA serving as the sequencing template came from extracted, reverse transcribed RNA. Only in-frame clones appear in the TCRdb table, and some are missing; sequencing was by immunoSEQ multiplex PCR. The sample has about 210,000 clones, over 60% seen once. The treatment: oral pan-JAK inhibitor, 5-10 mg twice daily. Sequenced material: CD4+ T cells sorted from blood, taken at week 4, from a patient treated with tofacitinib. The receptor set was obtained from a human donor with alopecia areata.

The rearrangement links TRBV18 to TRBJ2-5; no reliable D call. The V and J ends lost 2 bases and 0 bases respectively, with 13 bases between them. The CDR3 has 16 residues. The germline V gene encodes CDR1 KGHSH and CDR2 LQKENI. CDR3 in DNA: TGTGCCAGCTCACCAAACTCGATAGGGAACCAAGAGACCCAGTACTTC. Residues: CASSPNSIGNQETQYF. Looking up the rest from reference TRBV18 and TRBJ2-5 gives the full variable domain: NAGVMQNPRHLVRRRGQEARLRCSPMKGHSHVYWYRQLPEEGLKFMVYLQKENIIDESGMPKERFSAEFPKEGPSILRIQQVVRGDSAAYFCASSPNSIGNQETQYFGPGTRLLVL.

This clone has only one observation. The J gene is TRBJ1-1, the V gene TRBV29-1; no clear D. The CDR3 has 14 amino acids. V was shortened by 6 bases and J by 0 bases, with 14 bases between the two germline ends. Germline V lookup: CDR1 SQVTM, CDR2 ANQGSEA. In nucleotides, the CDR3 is TGCAGCGTCCAGACTGCCGTCATGAACACTGAAGCTTTCTTT. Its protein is CSVQTAVMNTEAFF.

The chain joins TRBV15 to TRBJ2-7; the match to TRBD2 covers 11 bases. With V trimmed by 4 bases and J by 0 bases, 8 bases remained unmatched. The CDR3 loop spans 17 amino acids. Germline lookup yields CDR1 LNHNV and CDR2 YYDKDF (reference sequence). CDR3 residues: CATSTRGLADSSYEQYF. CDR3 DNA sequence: TGTGCCACCAGCACCCGGGGACTAGCGGATTCCTCCTACGAGCAGTACTTC.

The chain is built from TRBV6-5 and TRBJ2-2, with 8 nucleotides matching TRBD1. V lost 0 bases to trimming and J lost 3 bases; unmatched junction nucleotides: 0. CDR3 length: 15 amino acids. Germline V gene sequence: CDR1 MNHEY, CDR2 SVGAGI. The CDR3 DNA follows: TGTGCCAGCAGTTACTCGACAGGGGACACCGGGGAGCTGTTTTTT. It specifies CASSYSTGDTGELFF.

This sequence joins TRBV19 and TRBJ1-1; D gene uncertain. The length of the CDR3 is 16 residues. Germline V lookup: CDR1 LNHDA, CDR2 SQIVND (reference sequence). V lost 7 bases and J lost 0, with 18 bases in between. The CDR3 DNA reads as TGTGCCAGTACCCCGTGGTCCCTGGGGATGAACACTGAAGCTTTCTTT. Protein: CASTPWSLGMNTEAFF.

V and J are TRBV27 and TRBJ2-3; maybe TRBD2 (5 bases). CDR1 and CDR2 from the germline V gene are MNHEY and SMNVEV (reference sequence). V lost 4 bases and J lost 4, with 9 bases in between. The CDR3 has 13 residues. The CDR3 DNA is TGTGCCAGCAGTTCTGACGGGGCAGATACGCAGTATTTT. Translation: CASSSDGADTQYF.

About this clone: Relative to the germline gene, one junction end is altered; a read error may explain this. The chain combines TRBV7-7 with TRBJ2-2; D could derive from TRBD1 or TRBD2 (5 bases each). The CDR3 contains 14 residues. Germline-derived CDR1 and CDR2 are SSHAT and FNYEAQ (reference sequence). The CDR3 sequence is CASSLGENTGELFF. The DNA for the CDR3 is TGTGCTAGCAGCTTGGGGGAGAACACCGGGGAGCTGTTTTTT.

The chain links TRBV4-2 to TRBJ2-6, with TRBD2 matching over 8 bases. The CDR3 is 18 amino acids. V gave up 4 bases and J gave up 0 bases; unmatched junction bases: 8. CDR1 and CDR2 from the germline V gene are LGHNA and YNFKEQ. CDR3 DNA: TGTGCCAGCAGCCTCTCGGGCGGGGGGCTCTCTGGGGCCAACGTCCTGACTTTC. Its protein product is CASSLSGGGLSGANVLTF.

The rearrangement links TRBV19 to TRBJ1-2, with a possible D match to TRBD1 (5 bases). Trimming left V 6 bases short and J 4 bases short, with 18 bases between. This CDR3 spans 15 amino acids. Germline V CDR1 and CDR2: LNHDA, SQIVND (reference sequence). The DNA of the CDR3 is TGTGCCAGTAGAAACCGGGACGGACCCTCCTATGGCTACACCTTC. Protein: CASRNRDGPSYGYTF.